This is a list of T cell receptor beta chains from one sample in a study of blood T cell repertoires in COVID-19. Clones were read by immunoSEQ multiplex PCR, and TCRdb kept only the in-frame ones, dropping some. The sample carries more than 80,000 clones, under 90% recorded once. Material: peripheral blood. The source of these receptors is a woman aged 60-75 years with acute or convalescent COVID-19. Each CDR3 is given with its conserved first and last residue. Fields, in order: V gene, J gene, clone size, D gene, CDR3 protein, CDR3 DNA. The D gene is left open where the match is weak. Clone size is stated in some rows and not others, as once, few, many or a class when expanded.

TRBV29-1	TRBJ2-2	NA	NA	CSVDFGRGNTGELFF	TGCAGCGTTGATTTCGGCAGGGGAAACACCGGGGAGCTGTTTTTT
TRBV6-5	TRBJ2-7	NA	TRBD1	CASSSRPGQDEQYF	TGTGCCAGCAGTTCAAGACCGGGACAGGACGAGCAGTACTTC
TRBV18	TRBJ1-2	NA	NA	CASSPGGRNYGYTF	TGTGCCAGCTCACCAGGGGGCCGAAACTATGGCTACACCTTC
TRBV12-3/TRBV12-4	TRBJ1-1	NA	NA	CASSLTGGEAFF	TGTGCCAGCAGTTTAACGGGGGGGGAAGCTTTCTTT
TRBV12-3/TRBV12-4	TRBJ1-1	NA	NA	CASSLQYAEAFF	TGTGCCAGCAGTTTACAGTATGCTGAAGCTTTCTTT
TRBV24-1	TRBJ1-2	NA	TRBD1	CATSSGQASDGYTF	TGTGCCACCAGTTCCGGACAGGCCAGCGATGGCTACACCTTC
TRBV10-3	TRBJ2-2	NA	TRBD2	CAISDGLAGGTSTGELFF	TGTGCCATCAGTGATGGACTAGCGGGAGGGACCTCCACCGGGGAGCTGTTTTTT
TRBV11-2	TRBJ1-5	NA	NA	CASSSQGLGQPQHF	TGTGCCAGCAGCTCCCAGGGGCTCGGTCAGCCCCAGCATTTT
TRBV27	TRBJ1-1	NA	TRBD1	CASSFTAGGTEAFF	TGTGCCAGCAGTTTCACGGCAGGGGGGACTGAAGCTTTCTTT
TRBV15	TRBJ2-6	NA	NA	CATSKRLGEATSGANVLTF	TGTGCCACCAGCAAGAGATTGGGGGAGGCAACCTCTGGGGCCAACGTCCTGACTTTC
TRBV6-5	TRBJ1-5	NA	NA	CASSYDSHSNQPQHF	TGTGCCAGCAGTTACGACAGTCATAGCAATCAGCCCCAGCATTTT
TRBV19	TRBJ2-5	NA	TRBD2	CASRKLAGGQETQYF	TGTGCCAGCAGGAAACTAGCGGGGGGCCAAGAGACCCAGTACTTC
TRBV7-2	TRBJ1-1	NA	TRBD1	CASSMRGQGNTEAFF	TGTGCCAGCAGCATGCGGGGACAGGGGAACACTGAAGCTTTCTTT
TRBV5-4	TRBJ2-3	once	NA	CASSRDPEDSGEDTQYF	TGTGCCAGCAGCCGCGACCCCGAAGACTCGGGGGAGGATACGCAGTATTTT
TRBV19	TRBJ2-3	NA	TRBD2	CASSISPGTSGDTQYF	TGTGCCAGTAGTATCTCTCCCGGGACTAGCGGAGATACGCAGTATTTT
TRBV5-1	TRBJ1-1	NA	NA	CASSSGPRGSTEAFF	TGCGCCAGCAGCTCTGGTCCCAGGGGTAGTACTGAAGCTTTCTTT
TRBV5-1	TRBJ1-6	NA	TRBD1	CASSPNGQGNSPLHF	TGCGCCAGCAGCCCTAACGGACAGGGTAATTCACCCCTCCACTTT
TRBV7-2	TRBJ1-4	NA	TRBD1	CASSPGTVNEKLFF	TGTGCCAGCAGCCCGGGGACAGTTAATGAAAAACTGTTTTTT
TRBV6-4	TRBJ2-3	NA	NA	CASSVGEFDTDTQYF	TGTGCCAGCAGTGTGGGCGAGTTTGACACAGATACGCAGTATTTT
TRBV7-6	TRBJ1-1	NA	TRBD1	CASSTGLTGGPSSTEAFF	TGTGCCAGCAGCACCGGATTGACAGGGGGTCCTTCCTCAACTGAAGCTTTCTTT
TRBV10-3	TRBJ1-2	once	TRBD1	CAISVTGEASGYTF	TGTGCCATCAGTGTAACAGGGGAGGCGAGTGGCTACACCTTC
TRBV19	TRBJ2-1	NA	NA	CASSIVYYNEQFF	TGTGCCAGTAGTATAGTATACTACAATGAGCAGTTCTTC
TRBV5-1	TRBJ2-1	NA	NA	CASSLGSLAPPYNEQFF	TGCGCCAGCAGCTTGGGGTCCTTAGCGCCACCCTACAATGAGCAGTTCTTC
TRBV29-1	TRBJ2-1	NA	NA	CSVALLEGSIPEQFF	TGCAGCGTTGCCCTCTTGGAGGGGAGTATCCCTGAGCAGTTCTTC
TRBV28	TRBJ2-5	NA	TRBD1	CASSLPRGGETQYF	TGTGCCAGCAGTTTACCCAGAGGGGGCGAGACCCAGTACTTC
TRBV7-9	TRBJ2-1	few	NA	CASSLNLLNEQFF	TGTGCCAGCAGCTTAAATTTACTCAATGAGCAGTTCTTC
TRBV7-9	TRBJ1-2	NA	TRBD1	CASSLGQGNYGYTF	TGTGCCAGCAGCCTTGGACAGGGGAACTATGGCTACACCTTC
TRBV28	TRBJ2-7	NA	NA	CASISSGASYEQYF	TGTGCCAGCATCAGTAGCGGAGCCTCCTACGAGCAGTACTTC
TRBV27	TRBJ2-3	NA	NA	CASSPDDLPDTQYF	TGTGCCAGCAGTCCAGACGACTTACCAGATACGCAGTATTTT
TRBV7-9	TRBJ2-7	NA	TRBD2	CASSPQRDSYEQYF	TGTGCCAGCAGCCCTCAGCGGGACTCCTACGAGCAGTACTTC
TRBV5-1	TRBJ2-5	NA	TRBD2	CASSPGLAGGQETQYF	TGCGCCAGCAGCCCCGGACTAGCGGGGGGCCAAGAGACCCAGTACTTC
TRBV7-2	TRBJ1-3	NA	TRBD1	CASSRDHQGVGSGNTIYF	TGTGCCAGCAGCCGGGACCACCAGGGGGTCGGCTCTGGAAACACCATATATTTT
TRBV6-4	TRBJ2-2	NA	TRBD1	CASSRDRGRLGELFF	TGTGCCAGCAGTCGGGACAGGGGGCGCCTCGGGGAGCTGTTTTTT
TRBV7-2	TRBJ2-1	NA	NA	CASSSNFYNEQFF	TGTGCCAGCAGCTCAAATTTTTACAATGAGCAGTTCTTC
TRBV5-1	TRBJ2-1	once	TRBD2	CASSLELAGANFF	TGCGCCAGCAGCTTGGAACTAGCGGGGGCCAATTTCTTC
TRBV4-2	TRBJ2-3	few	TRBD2	CASSQVASGGEHTDTQYF	TGTGCCAGCAGCCAAGTTGCTAGCGGGGGGGAGCACACAGATACGCAGTATTTT
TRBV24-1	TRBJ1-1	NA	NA	CATSDLGVTEAFF	TGTGCCACCAGTGATCTAGGGGTGACTGAAGCTTTCTTT
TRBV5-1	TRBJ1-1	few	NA	CASRQDGNTEAFF	TGCGCCAGCAGACAGGACGGGAACACTGAAGCTTTCTTT
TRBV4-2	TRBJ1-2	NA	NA	CASSQDLNYGYTF	TGTGCCAGCAGCCAAGACCTCAACTATGGCTACACCTTC
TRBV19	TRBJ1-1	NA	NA	CASGGQMNTEAFF	TGTGCCAGCGGAGGACAGATGAACACTGAAGCTTTCTTT
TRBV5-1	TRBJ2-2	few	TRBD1	CASSMDRVDTGELFF	TGCGCCAGCAGCATGGACAGGGTTGACACCGGGGAGCTGTTTTTT
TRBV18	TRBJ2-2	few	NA	CASSRGTEITGELFF	TGTGCCAGCTCCCGCGGTACGGAAATTACCGGGGAGCTGTTTTTT
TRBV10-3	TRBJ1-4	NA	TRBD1	CAIKQGSNYNEKLFF	TGTGCCATTAAACAGGGGTCGAACTATAATGAAAAACTGTTTTTT
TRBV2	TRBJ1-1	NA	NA	CASTLNQGTDGTEAFF	TGTGCCAGCACCCTGAACCAGGGGACCGACGGCACTGAAGCTTTCTTT
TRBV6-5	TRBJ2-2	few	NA	CASSRLANTGELFF	TGTGCCAGCTCCCGACTCGCGAACACCGGGGAGCTGTTTTTT